The clone carrying this T cell receptor (beta chain) was detected only once. Its antigen is currently unknown. These data come from a study of OX40 agonist ivuxolimab in advanced cancers. As for the study in general: Six ivuxolimab dose levels, 0.01 to 10 mg/kg, were given intravenously every 2 weeks. Patients receiving dose escalation had hepatocellular carcinoma, melanoma, renal cell or head and neck cancer.

Overall study findings and caveats: On average, a greater number of expanded clones characterised CD8+ T cells relative to CD4+.

Repertoires were generated with immunoSEQ multiplex PCR, while TCRdb's copy carries only in-frame clones and drops some. The sample yields 60,000 to 90,000 clones, around 86% seen once. This sequence originates from an adult with an advanced solid tumor such as melanoma, head and neck, liver or kidney cancer. Sequencing was performed on CD4+ or CD8+ T cells sorted from blood, taken in a trial of the OX40 agonist ivuxolimab.

The CDR3 DNA reads TGTGCCAGCAGCTTAGTCGACAATCAGCCCCAGCATTTT. Its translation is CASSLVDNQPQHF. The chain carries TRBV7-9 and TRBJ1-5; D is ambiguous. V was clipped by 1 base and J by 3 bases, with 4 bases between them. This CDR3 comprises 13 residues. Germline V CDR1 and CDR2: SEHNR, FQNEAQ (reference sequence).